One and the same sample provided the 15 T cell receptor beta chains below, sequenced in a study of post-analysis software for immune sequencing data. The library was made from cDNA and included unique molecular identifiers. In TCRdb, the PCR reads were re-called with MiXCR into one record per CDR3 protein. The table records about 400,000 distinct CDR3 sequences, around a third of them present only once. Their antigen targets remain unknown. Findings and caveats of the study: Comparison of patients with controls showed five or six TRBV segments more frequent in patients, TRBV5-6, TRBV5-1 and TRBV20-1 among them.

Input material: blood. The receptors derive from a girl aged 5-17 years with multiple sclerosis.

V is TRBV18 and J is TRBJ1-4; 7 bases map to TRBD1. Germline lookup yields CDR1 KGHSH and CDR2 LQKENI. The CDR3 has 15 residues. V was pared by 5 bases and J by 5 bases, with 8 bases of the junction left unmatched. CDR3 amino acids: CASSEPGQSNEKLFF. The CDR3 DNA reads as TGTGCCAGCTCAGAACCGGGACAGTCAAATGAAAAACTGTTTTTT.

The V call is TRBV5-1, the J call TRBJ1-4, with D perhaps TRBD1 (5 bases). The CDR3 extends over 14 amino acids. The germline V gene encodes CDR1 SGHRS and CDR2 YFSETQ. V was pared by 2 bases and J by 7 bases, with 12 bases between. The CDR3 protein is CASSFQGGGEKLFF. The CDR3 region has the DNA TGCGCCAGCAGCTTCCAGGGCGGCGGTGAAAAACTGTTTTTT.

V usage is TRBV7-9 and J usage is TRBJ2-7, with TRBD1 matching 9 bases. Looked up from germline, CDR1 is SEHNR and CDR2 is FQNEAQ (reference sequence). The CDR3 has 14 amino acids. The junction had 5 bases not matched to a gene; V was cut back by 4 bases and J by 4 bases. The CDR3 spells CASSSGTGHYEQYF. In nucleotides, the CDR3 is TGTGCCAGCAGCTCCGGGACAGGGCATTACGAGCAGTACTTC.

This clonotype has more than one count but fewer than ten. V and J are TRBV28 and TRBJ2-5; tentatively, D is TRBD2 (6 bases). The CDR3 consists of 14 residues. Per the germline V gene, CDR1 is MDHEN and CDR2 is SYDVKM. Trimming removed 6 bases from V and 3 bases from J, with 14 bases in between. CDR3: CASSPGTHKETQYF. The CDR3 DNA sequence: TGTGCCAGCAGCCCCGGGACTCATAAAGAGACCCAGTACTTC.

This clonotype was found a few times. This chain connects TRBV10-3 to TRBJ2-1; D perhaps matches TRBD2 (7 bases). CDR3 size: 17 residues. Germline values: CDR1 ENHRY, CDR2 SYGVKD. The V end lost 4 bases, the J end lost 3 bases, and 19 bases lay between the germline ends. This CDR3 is CAISGAEGGGLYNEQFF. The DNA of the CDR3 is TGTGCCATCAGTGGAGCTGAGGGGGGGGGGCTCTACAATGAGCAGTTCTTC.

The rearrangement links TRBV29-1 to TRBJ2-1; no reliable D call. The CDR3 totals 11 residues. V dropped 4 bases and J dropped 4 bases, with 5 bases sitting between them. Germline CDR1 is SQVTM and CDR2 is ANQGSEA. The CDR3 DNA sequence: TGCAGCGTTGTAAAATACAATGAGCAGTTCTTC. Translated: CSVVKYNEQFF.

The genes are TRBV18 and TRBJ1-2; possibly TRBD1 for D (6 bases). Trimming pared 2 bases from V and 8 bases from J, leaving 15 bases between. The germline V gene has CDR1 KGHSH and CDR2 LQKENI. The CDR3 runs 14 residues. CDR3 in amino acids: CASSPNQGWEGYTF. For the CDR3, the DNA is TGTGCCAGCTCACCAAACCAGGGGTGGGAAGGCTACACCTTC.

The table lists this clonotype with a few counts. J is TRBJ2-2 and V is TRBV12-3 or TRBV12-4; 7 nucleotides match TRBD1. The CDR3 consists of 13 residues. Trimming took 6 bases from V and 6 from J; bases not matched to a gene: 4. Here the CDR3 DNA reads TGTGCCAGCAGCCAACAGGGGTCCGGGGAGCTGTTTTTT. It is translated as CASSQQGSGELFF.

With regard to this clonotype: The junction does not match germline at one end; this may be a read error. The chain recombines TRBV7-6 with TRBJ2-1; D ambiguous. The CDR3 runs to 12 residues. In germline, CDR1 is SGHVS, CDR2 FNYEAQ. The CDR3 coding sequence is TGTGCCGGCAGCCCGACTGGCAATGAGCAGTTCTTC. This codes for CAGSPTGNEQFF.

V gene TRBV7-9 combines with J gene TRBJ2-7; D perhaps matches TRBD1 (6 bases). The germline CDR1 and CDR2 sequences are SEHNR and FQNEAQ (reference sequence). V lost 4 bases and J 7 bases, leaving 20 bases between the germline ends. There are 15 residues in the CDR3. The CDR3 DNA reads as TGTGCCAGCAGCTCGGAACGGACAGCCCAGCGGGAGCAGTACTTC. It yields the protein CASSSERTAQREQYF.

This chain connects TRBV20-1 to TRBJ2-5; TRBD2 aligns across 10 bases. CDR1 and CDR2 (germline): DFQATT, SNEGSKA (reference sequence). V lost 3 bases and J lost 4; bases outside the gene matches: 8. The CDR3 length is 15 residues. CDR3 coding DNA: TGCAGTGCTAGGCTAGCGGGGGATCTGGTAGAGACCCAGTACTTC. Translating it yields CSARLAGDLVETQYF.

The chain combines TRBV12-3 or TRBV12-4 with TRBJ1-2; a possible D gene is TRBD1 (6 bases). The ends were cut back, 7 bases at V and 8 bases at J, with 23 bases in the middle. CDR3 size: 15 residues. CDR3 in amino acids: CASNEGTLTWGGYTF. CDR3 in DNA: TGTGCCAGCAACGAGGGGACACTTACCTGGGGAGGCTACACCTTC.

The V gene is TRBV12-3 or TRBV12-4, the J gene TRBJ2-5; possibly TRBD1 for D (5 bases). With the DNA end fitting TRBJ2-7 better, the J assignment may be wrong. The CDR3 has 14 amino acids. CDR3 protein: CASSGRQGYDEQYF. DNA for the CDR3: TGTGCCAGCAGTGGCAGGCAGGGTTACGACGAGCAGTACTTC.

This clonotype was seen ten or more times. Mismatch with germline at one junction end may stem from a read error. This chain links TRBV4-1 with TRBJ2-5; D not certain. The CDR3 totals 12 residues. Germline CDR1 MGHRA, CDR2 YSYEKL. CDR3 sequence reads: CASSQDRETQYF. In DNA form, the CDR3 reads TGTGCCAGCAGCCAAGATCGGGAGACCCAGTACTTC.

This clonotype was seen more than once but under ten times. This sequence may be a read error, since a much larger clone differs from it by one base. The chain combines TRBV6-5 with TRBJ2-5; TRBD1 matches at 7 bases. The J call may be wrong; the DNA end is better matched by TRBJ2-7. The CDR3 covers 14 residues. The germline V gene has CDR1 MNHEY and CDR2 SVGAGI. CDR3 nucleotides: TGTGCCAGCAGGCCCCGACAGGGCCCTTACGAGCAGTACTTC. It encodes CASRPRQGPYEQYF.